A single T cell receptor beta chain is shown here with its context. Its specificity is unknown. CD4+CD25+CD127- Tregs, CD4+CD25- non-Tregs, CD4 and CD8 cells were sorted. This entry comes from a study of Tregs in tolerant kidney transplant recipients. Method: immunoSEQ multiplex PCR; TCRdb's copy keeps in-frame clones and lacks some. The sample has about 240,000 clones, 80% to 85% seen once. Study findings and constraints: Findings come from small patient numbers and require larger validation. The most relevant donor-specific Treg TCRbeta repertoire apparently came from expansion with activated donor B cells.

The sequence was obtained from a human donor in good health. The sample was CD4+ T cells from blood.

The CDR3 sequence is CASRQVNNSPLHF. CDR3 in DNA: TGTGCCAGCAGACAGGTAAATAATTCACCCCTCCACTTT. The chain combines TRBV6-6 with TRBJ1-6; a weak D match, TRBD1 (5 bases). Per germline, CDR1 MNHNY and CDR2 SVGAGI (reference sequence). The CDR3 contains 13 residues. The ends were cut back, 6 bases at V and 5 bases at J, with 8 bases in the middle.